These T cell receptor beta chains were read from a single sample in a study of T cell responses to AZD1222 COVID-19 vaccine. This table comes from immunoSEQ multiplex PCR, and its TCRdb copy is limited to in-frame clones, with some not included. The table includes 150,000 to 200,000 clones, about 91% detected once. The sample was peripheral blood, taken 28 days after the second AZD1222 dose. The source of these receptors is an adult who received the AZD1222 COVID-19 vaccine. The CDR3 runs from the conserved cysteine through the conserved F or W. A D gene is named only where the DNA matches it firmly.

DNA	CDR3	D	J	V
TGTGCCAGTACCTCTGGCGGACGCTCCTACAATGAGCAGTTCTTC	CASTSGGRSYNEQFF	-	TRBJ2-1	TRBV19
TGTGCCATAAGTGCGGGCAGGGCGATTGGTTTGGAGACCCAGTACTTC	CAISAGRAIGLETQYF	-	TRBJ2-5	TRBV5-8
TGTGCTAGTGCCTTACTCCGGTCCCCCGGCACTGAAGCTTTCTTT	CASALLRSPGTEAFF	-	TRBJ1-1	TRBV12-5
TGTGCCAACGACCTTCGCGCCAGGCAGGGTCGTGACGAGCAGTACTTC	CANDLRARQGRDEQYF	-	TRBJ2-7	TRBV12-1
TGTGCCATCAGTGAGGCGACTAGCGGGGGCCTAGATACGCAGTATTTT	CAISEATSGGLDTQYF	TRBD2	TRBJ2-3	TRBV10-3
TGTGCCAGCAACCCTCCGGGACAGAACAATTCACCCCTCCACTTT	CASNPPGQNNSPLHF	TRBD1	TRBJ1-6	TRBV2
TGTGCCAGCAGCTTCACAAACATGAACACTGAAGCTTTCTTT	CASSFTNMNTEAFF	-	TRBJ1-1	TRBV11-2
TGTGCCAGTACCCCATCGTCAGGGGAGGCCAAAAACATTCAGTACTTC	CASTPSSGEAKNIQYF	-	TRBJ2-4	TRBV19
TGTGCCAGCAGTGGTCTAGCGGGGAACACCGGGGAGCTGTTTTTT	CASSGLAGNTGELFF	TRBD2	TRBJ2-2	TRBV6-4
TGTGCCATCAGTGAATTCGGGACAGGGGATAACAATGAGCAGTTCTTC	CAISEFGTGDNNEQFF	TRBD1	TRBJ2-1	TRBV10-3
TGTGCCAGCAGTCACCCATCTTACAATGAGCAGTTCTTC	CASSHPSYNEQFF	-	TRBJ2-1	TRBV2
TGTGCCAGCAGCCAACTGTTGGGCTCTGGAAACACCATATATTTT	CASSQLLGSGNTIYF	-	TRBJ1-3	TRBV3-1/TRBV3-2
TGTGCCAGCAGTGTGGATAGCAATCAGCCCCAGCATTTT	CASSVDSNQPQHF	-	TRBJ1-5	TRBV2
TGCGCCAGCAGTGTGCAATCTCTGAACACTGAAGCTTTCTTT	CASSVQSLNTEAFF	-	TRBJ1-1	TRBV5-1
TGTGCCAGCAGCCCTTGGGGCCAAATAGTGTCTTTCTTT	CASSPWGQIVSFF	-	TRBJ1-1	TRBV13
TGTGCCAGCTCACCAGGGGTAGGCACCGGGGAGCTGTTTTTT	CASSPGVGTGELFF	-	TRBJ2-2	TRBV18
TGCGCCAGCAGCTTGAGACAGGGAAGGGGTGGCTACACCTTC	CASSLRQGRGGYTF	TRBD1	TRBJ1-2	TRBV5-1
TGCGCCAGCAGCCAAGAAGGGACCAAAAACATTCAGTACTTC	CASSQEGTKNIQYF	-	TRBJ2-4	TRBV4-1
TGTGCCAGTAGTATAAGGACAGGGAACACCGGGGAGCTGTTTTTT	CASSIRTGNTGELFF	TRBD1	TRBJ2-2	TRBV19
TGTGCCAGCAGCCAGAGCGGGCAGGGGGATGAAAAACTGTTTTTT	CASSQSGQGDEKLFF	TRBD1	TRBJ1-4	TRBV5-4
TGTGCCAGCAGTGAACGCGGACTCTCAGAGACCCAGTACTTC	CASSERGLSETQYF	-	TRBJ2-5	TRBV6-1
TGTGCCAGCAGTGAATTTGGAGTCCTCTATGGCTACACCTTC	CASSEFGVLYGYTF	-	TRBJ1-2	TRBV2
TGTGCCAGCAGCTTAGGTTTAGGCAATCAGCCCCAGCATTTT	CASSLGLGNQPQHF	-	TRBJ1-5	TRBV11-2
TGTGCCAGCAGCTTAGCGCACGGGATGCCTGAAGCTTTCTTT	CASSLAHGMPEAFF	-	TRBJ1-1	TRBV7-2
TGCGCCAGCAGCCAGGGACAGGGGGTCGCCTATGGCTACACCTTC	CASSQGQGVAYGYTF	TRBD1	TRBJ1-2	TRBV5-1
TGCAGCGTCCCCCCCCAGCGGGGATCCTACGAGCAGTACTTC	CSVPPQRGSYEQYF	TRBD2	TRBJ2-7	TRBV29-1
TGTGCCAGCAGTTCGGGGTTTTCTAACTATGGCTACACCTTC	CASSSGFSNYGYTF	-	TRBJ1-2	TRBV27